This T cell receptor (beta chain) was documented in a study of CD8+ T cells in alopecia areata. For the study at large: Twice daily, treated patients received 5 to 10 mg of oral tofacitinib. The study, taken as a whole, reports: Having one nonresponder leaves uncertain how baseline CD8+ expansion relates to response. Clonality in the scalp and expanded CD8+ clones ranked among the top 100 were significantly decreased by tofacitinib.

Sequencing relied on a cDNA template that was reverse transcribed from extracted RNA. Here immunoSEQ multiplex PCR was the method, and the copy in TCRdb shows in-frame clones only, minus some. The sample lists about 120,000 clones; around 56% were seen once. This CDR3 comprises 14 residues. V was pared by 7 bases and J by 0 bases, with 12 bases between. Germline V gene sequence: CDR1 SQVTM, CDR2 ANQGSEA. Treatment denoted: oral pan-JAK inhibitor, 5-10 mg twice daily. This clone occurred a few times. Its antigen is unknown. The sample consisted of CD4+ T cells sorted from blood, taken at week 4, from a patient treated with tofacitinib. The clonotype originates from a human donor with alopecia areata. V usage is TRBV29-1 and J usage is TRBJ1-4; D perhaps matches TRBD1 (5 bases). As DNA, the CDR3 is TGCAGCGCCGGGCAGGGAACAACTAATGAAAAACTGTTTTTT. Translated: CSAGQGTTNEKLFF. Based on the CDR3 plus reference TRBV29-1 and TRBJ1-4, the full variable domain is SAVISQKPSRDICQRGTSLTIQCQVDSQVTMMFWYRQQPGQSLTLIATANQGSEATYESGFVIDKFPISRPNLTFSTLTVSNMSPEDSSIYLCSAGQGTTNEKLFFGSGTQLSVL.